This T cell receptor beta chain was captured in a study of OX40 agonist ivuxolimab in advanced cancers. Study information: Prior checkpoint blockade (anti-PD-1, anti-PD-L1 or anti-CTLA-4) was permitted; approximately 44% had it.

Systemic immunosuppression or a history of autoimmune disease excluded patients. About this clone: Its antigen is not known.

The CDR3 contains 14 residues. The junction had 3 bases not matched to a gene; V was cut back by 2 bases and J by 4 bases. Germline V gene data show CDR1 as SGHRS and CDR2 as YFSETQ. Study-level points and caveats: At 0.1 to 3.0 mg/kg and by week 6, clonal expansion occurred in CD4+ and CD8+ blood T cells.

Method: immunoSEQ multiplex PCR; TCRdb's copy keeps in-frame clones and lacks some. The repertoire consists of nearly 80,000 clones, with 80% to 90% occurring once and the leading ten covering approximately 25%. The rearrangement links TRBV5-1 to TRBJ2-1, with 7 bases identical to TRBD2. The clonotype comes from an adult with an advanced solid tumor such as melanoma, head and neck, liver or kidney cancer. Material: CD4+ or CD8+ T cells sorted from blood, obtained in a trial of the OX40 agonist ivuxolimab. The CDR3: CASSLSGTYNEQFF. DNA of the CDR3: TGCGCCAGCAGCTTAAGCGGGACGTACAATGAGCAGTTCTTC.